The sequence of this T cell receptor beta chain was determined in a study of OX40 agonist ivuxolimab in advanced cancers. With respect to the entire study: Ivuxolimab was a fully human IgG2 agonistic monoclonal antibody targeting the costimulatory receptor OX40 (CD134). Intravenous ivuxolimab was administered to patients every 2 weeks at six dose levels: 0.01, 0.1, 0.3, 1.5, 3 and 10 mg/kg. Of the approximately 50 dose-escalation patients, hepatocellular carcinoma was present in about 20, melanoma in some 15, renal cell carcinoma in 9 and head and neck cancer in 9. In the dose-escalation cohort, 82.7% of patients were male, and the mean age was approximately 60 years, with a range of about 23 to 90. Prior anti-PD-1, anti-PD-L1 or anti-CTLA-4 therapy was permitted, and about two fifths of dose-escalation patients had received checkpoint inhibitors. Partial responses occurred in three dose-escalation patients, of whom one had hepatocellular carcinoma and two had cutaneous melanoma. Peripheral TCRbeta sequencing aimed to test whether ivuxolimab altered TCR sequence diversity and caused clonal T-cell expansion. The monotherapy dose-escalation portion (N = 52 patients) of the phase I ivuxolimab trial is reported in the paper.

For sequencing of the TCRbeta CDR3 region, genomic DNA was extracted from the sorted cells. The immunoSEQ Assay was used for sequencing of TCRbeta CDR3 regions. What TCRdb holds here is the immuneACCESS table cut down to in-frame rearrangements. Part of the clones is not present; checked against another copy, under half of the missing clones reflect an unresolved V gene, and the others are unexplained. The sample has around 70,000 clones on record, roughly 84% of them singletons. Roughly 0.85% of the sample comes from the top ten. Measured from the cysteine to the phenylalanine, the CDR3 is 17 residues long. The read is trimmed to its CDR3 DNA, 51 bases read in frame from base 1. V and J are truncated by 0 bases and 0 bases respectively, leaving an intervening sequence of 14 bases. From a lookup of the germline V gene (reference sequence), CDR1 and CDR2 are SGHNT and YYREEE. Overall study results and their limits: The antigen specificity of the clonally expanded peripheral T cells was not determined. On average, CD8+ T cells showed more expanded clones than CD4+ T cells after ivuxolimab. In the 0.1-3.0 mg/kg groups, partial responders had among the lowest normalized peripheral clonal expansion, particularly in CD8+ T cells. Low levels of normalized T-cell clonal expansion were also seen in some nonresponding patients. At doses of 0.1 to 3.0 mg/kg, clonal expansion of both CD4+ and CD8+ T cells in blood was seen between baseline and week 6.

This clone has more than one count but fewer than ten. What antigen it recognizes has not been identified. The record has no base qualities; no much larger clone is one base away. The trial excluded patients who had a history of autoimmune disease or were on systemic immunosuppression. Peripheral blood for TCR sequencing was collected from all dose cohorts at baseline, on cycle 4 day 1, and on cycle 7 day 1. The samples were drawn from a first-in-human, open-label, multicenter phase I dose-escalation trial of ivuxolimab. Adults with locally advanced or metastatic head and neck squamous cell, hepatocellular, melanoma or renal cell carcinoma were enrolled in the trial. Before TCR sequencing, CD4+ T cells and CD8+ T cells were sorted from peripheral blood as separate populations.

This sequence originates from an adult with an advanced solid tumor such as melanoma, head and neck, liver or kidney cancer. Sequencing used CD4+ or CD8+ T cells sorted from blood, obtained in a trial of the OX40 agonist ivuxolimab. This chain joins TRBV5-4 to TRBJ2-3; no D gene call is confident. This receptor has the CDR3 CASSLDRLPASTDTQYF. The base sequence is TGTGCCAGCAGCTTGGATCGGCTCCCGGCTAGCACAGATACGCAGTATTTT.